This TCR beta chain appears in the sequencing data of a study of radiotherapy plus CTLA-4 blockade in lung cancer. Measured with immunoSEQ multiplex PCR; TCRdb has only the in-frame clones, and not every one. The sample includes more than 55,000 clones, 70% to 85% of them seen just once. CDR1 is MGHRA and CDR2 is YSYEKL in the germline V gene. The trim removed 2 bases at V and 5 bases at J, leaving 7 bases unmatched. The CDR3 consists of 16 residues. The clonotype was recovered from a human donor with non-small cell lung cancer whose response to radiotherapy plus ipilimumab could not be evaluated. This rearrangement joins TRBV4-1 to TRBJ1-1; 11 bases map to TRBD1. The sample was peripheral blood, taken from a patient treated with radiotherapy plus ipilimumab. Here the CDR3 reads CASSQSGTGGRTEAFF. The CDR3 DNA follows: TGCGCCAGCAGCCAATCCGGGACAGGGGGACGGACTGAAGCTTTCTTT.